This is a list of T cell receptor beta chains from one sample in a study of CD8 T cells in ankylosing spondylitis. In TCRdb, the 5' RACE reads were re-called with MiXCR into one record per CDR3 protein. The table shows around 140,000 distinct CDR3 sequences, with about an eighth occurring only once. The specimen sequenced was blood, either unsorted or a sorted T cell fraction (not recorded which). Every receptor here comes from a female donor with ankylosing spondylitis or in good health (not recorded which). The CDR3 runs from the conserved cysteine through the conserved F or W. A D gene is named only where the DNA matches it firmly. Some rows mark clone size as missing; the rest say once, few, many or name a class of expanded clone.

J	D	size	V	CDR3	DNA
TRBJ1-5	NA	NA	TRBV15	CVTSRVWQTNQPQHF	TGTGTCACCAGCAGAGTGTGGCAGACCAATCAGCCACAGCATTTT
TRBJ1-4	NA	many	TRBV20-1	CSARDPRWDEKLFF	TGCAGTGCTAGAGACCCTCGGTGGGATGAAAAACTGTTTTTT
TRBJ1-5	TRBD1	NA	TRBV29-1	CSVAQGAQNQPQHF	TGCAGCGTAGCACAGGGGGCGCAGAATCAGCCCCAGCATTTT
TRBJ2-1	TRBD1	NA	TRBV5-1	CASSLTGGIFNEQFF	TGCGCCAGCAGCTTGACAGGGGGCATTTTCAATGAGCAGTTCTTC
TRBJ1-4	NA	many	TRBV19	CASSTLLWGIQGKLFF	TGTGCCAGTAGTACCCTCCTTTGGGGAATTCAGGGGAAACTGTTTTTT
TRBJ1-1	NA	many	TRBV20-1	CSALGVMGTEAFF	TGCAGTGCGTTAGGGGTGATGGGCACTGAAGCTTTCTTT
TRBJ2-7	NA	many	TRBV2	CASSVPGSYEQYF	TGTGCCAGCAGTGTGCCAGGGTCCTACGAGCAGTACTTC
TRBJ2-1	NA	many	TRBV28	CASSLGHHLNNEQFF	TGTGCCAGCAGTTTAGGACACCATCTAAACAATGAGCAGTTCTTC
TRBJ2-7	NA	many	TRBV7-2	CASSGDAYEQYF	TGTGCCAGCAGCGGGGACGCCTACGAGCAGTACTTC
TRBJ1-2	TRBD1	few	TRBV14	CASSQGFYRGWDYGYTF	TGTGCCAGCAGCCAAGGATTCTACAGGGGCTGGGATTATGGCTACACCTTC
TRBJ2-7	TRBD1	many	TRBV11-1	CASSLLAPGTGGSYEQYF	TGTGCCAGCAGCTTACTCGCTCCTGGTACAGGGGGATCCTACGAGCAGTACTTC
TRBJ1-5	NA	many	TRBV6-1	CASSEGQGGNQPQHF	TGTGCCAGCAGTGAAGGGCAGGGAGGCAATCAGCCCCAGCATTTT
TRBJ1-5	NA	NA	TRBV20-1	CSARRWEVPGQPQHF	TGCAGTGCTAGAAGGTGGGAGGTTCCCGGCCAGCCCCAGCATTTT
TRBJ2-7	NA	many	TRBV10-2	CASSEWGQDYEQYF	TGCGCCAGCAGTGAGTGGGGCCAGGATTACGAGCAGTACTTC
TRBJ2-1	NA	many	TRBV20-1	CSALPYSSYNEQFF	TGCAGTGCCCTACCATACAGCTCCTACAATGAGCAGTTCTTC
TRBJ1-2	TRBD1	many	TRBV27	CASSSSTGGYYGYTF	TGTGCCAGCAGTTCATCGACAGGGGGCTACTATGGCTACACCTTC
TRBJ2-3	TRBD2	few	TRBV7-9	CASSPLAGFPDTQYF	TGTGCCAGCAGCCCACTAGCGGGGTTTCCAGATACGCAGTATTTT
TRBJ2-3	NA	many	TRBV20-1	CSARREFGRGADTQYF	TGCAGTGCTAGACGAGAGTTCGGCCGCGGGGCAGATACGCAGTATTTT
TRBJ2-2	NA	many	TRBV5-1	CASSFRDSPGGELFF	TGCGCCAGCAGCTTCCGGGACTCCCCCGGGGGGGAGCTGTTTTTT
TRBJ2-3	NA	NA	TRBV27	CASSPQWGRATYTQYF	TGTGCCAGCAGTCCCCAATGGGGCAGGGCTACGTATACGCAGTATTTT
TRBJ2-3	TRBD2	many	TRBV27	CASSTRLAEYASTDTQYF	TGTGCCAGCAGTACCAGACTAGCGGAATATGCTAGCACAGATACGCAGTATTTT
TRBJ2-2	NA	NA	TRBV6-5	CASSYSTSWGQVGELFF	TGTGCCAGCAGTTACTCGACGTCCTGGGGGCAGGTCGGGGAGCTGTTTTTT
TRBJ2-1	TRBD2	many	TRBV3-1	CASSQDPGTRISYNEQFF	TGTGCCAGCAGCCAAGATCCCGGGACTAGGATATCCTACAATGAGCAGTTCTTC
TRBJ2-2	NA	many	TRBV29-1	CSAEQGRTGELFF	TGCAGCGCGGAGCAGGGAAGAACCGGGGAGCTGTTTTTT
TRBJ1-1	NA	many	TRBV12-3/TRBV12-4	CASSLNSNTEAFF	TGTGCCAGCAGTTTAAACAGCAACACTGAAGCTTTCTTT
TRBJ2-7	NA	many	TRBV5-1	CASSSAGGYYEQYF	TGCGCCAGCAGCTCCGCCGGGGGATACTACGAGCAGTACTTC
TRBJ2-5	TRBD2	NA	TRBV5-1	CASSLPAGAKETQYF	TGCGCCAGCAGCTTGCCAGCGGGAGCGAAAGAGACCCAGTACTTC
TRBJ2-1	NA	many	TRBV12-3/TRBV12-4	CASSIHQGGMDEQFF	TGTGCCAGCAGTATCCATCAGGGGGGGATGGATGAGCAGTTCTTC
TRBJ2-1	TRBD2	many	TRBV5-1	CASSLPGGSMYNEQFF	TGCGCCAGCAGCTTGCCGGGAGGGTCCATGTACAATGAGCAGTTCTTC